This TCR beta chain is from a study of cytomegalovirus exposure and HLA in healthy donors. General observations from the study: The authors later found TCR association rates varying by HLA locus, with DRB1 most and HLA-C fewest. Within an earlier analysis, most TCR beta V segments proved productive either about 87% or about 30% of the time. Rarity characterized most TCR sequences, yet some public TCRs appeared in many donors.

The ends lost 4 bases at V and 4 bases at J; junction bases unmatched: 8. Germline CDR1 SGDLS, CDR2 YYNGEE. CDR3 length equals 16 residues. Note on this clone: Its specificity is not known.

PCR involved 60 Vbeta and 13 Jbeta primers. Profiled with immunoSEQ multiplex PCR; TCRdb holds only in-frame clones, not every one. The sample has roughly 200,000 clones; 75% to 90% are singletons. The receptor's source is a boy younger than 18 in good health and CMV-seronegative. Sequencing was performed on PBMCs. This chain joins TRBV9 and TRBJ2-1; 10 nucleotides agree with TRBD1. The CDR3: CASSLLGTGAYNEQFF. CDR3 coding DNA: TGTGCCAGCAGCCTCCTTGGGACAGGGGCGTACAATGAGCAGTTCTTC.